This TCR beta chain was profiled in a study of shared clonotypes between healthy human individuals. Donors, healthy HIV-negative adults, lacked recent acute infections or vaccinations. With unsorted samples, genomic DNA was obtained from tens of millions of PBMCs. How the authors handled the data: ImmunoSEQ yielded junction-only sequences lacking quality scores, so filtering differed. The repertoire was sequenced with immunoSEQ multiplex PCR; TCRdb's copy has only in-frame clones and lacks some. V and J calls and clone size are copied from that table; D and trimming were computed from the DNA. The table includes hundreds of thousands of clones, roughly 77% detected once. The V gene lost 1 base and the J gene lost 8 bases, with 11 bases spanning the gap. Looked up from germline, CDR1 is LGHNA and CDR2 is YNFKEQ. This CDR3 spans 14 amino acids. This clone was observed once.

The sequence derives from a woman between 40 and 50 years old in good health. Some clones in this sample may be carry-over from other donors' samples. The sequenced sample consisted of PBMCs. The J gene is TRBJ1-4, the V gene TRBV4-2; D perhaps matches TRBD1 (6 bases). The CDR3: CASSQVVQGEKLFF. In DNA, the CDR3 is TGTGCCAGCAGCCAAGTGGTGCAGGGGGAAAAACTGTTTTTT.